This TCR beta chain was captured by sequencing in a study of shared clonotypes between healthy human individuals. V lost 0 bases, J lost 3 bases, and 12 bases lay in between. The germline gives CDR1 SGHTA, CDR2 FQGNSA. The CDR3 spans 15 residues. Researchers ran the assay at a deep level. Several immunoSEQ plates received, in even portions, the genomic DNA of each subset. Authors' methods: Junction-only immunoSEQ sequences carried no quality scores, so filtering differed. The method was immunoSEQ multiplex PCR; TCRdb's version includes in-frame clones alone and lacks a portion of them. V and J calls and clone size are as listed in that table; D and trimming were resolved from the DNA. This table has 850,000 to 1,200,000 clones, about 70% appearing once. Note on this clone: This CDR3 is also generated by other DNA sequences in the sample.

The sample consisted of memory CD4+ T cells sorted from blood. Noted subset: CD45RA-negative fraction. The sequence came from a man aged 18-30 years in good health. The V and J genes are TRBV7-2 and TRBJ2-7, with a possible D match to TRBD2 (6 bases). CDR3 sequence: CASSLARGGYYEQYF. For the CDR3, the DNA is TGTGCCAGCAGCTTAGCTCGGGGAGGATACTACGAGCAGTACTTC.